This T cell receptor beta chain comes out of a study of blood T cells in healthy people across ages. General observations from the study: With age, beta diversity per million T cells declined roughly linearly, significantly by approximately 40. Donors of long life had a larger count of naive CD4+ cells and greater diversity than aged donors.

As to this clonotype: Its antigen is currently unknown.

Between the trimmed V and J ends, which lost 6 bases and 1 base, there was a span of 13 bases. The germline CDR1 and CDR2 sequences are DFQATT and SNEGSKA (reference sequence). CDR3 length: 13 amino acids. It was with a sample-barcoded 5' primer and a J-beta primer mix that a second PCR of roughly 7 to 12 cycles was run. The authors tagged each cDNA molecule using a template-switch adaptor with 12 random nucleotides. TCRdb independently ran MiXCR on the 5' RACE reads; one entry per CDR3 protein. The sample comprises some 1.5 million distinct CDR3 sequences, approximately 42% of which are singletons, and under 5% rests with the top ten. Peripheral blood samples of around 11 milliliters were drawn from each donor.

The clonotype was recovered from a woman aged 18-30 years in good health. This chain joins TRBV20-1 and TRBJ2-7; the D call may be TRBD1 or TRBD2 (5 bases each). Specimen: blood. Here the CDR3 DNA reads TGCAGTGCCCAGGGACGGGCTTCCTACGAGCAGTACTTC. Amino acids: CSAQGRASYEQYF.